This T cell receptor beta chain originates from a study of blood T cell repertoires in COVID-19. As for the study in general: There were acute and convalescent COVID-19 samples, and they came from the United States, Italy and Spain. PBMCs, B-cell-depleted T cells, or T cells were the source of the cDNA or gDNA that made up the material.

V trimming: 3 bases; J trimming: 1 base; junction bases outside the gene matches: 4. Germline V gene lookup returns CDR1 DFQATT and CDR2 SNEGSKA (reference sequence). This CDR3 has 15 amino acids. Measured with immunoSEQ multiplex PCR; TCRdb has only the in-frame clones, and not every one. The sample yields 100,000 to 150,000 clones, about 81% seen once. Material: peripheral blood. This TCR came from a woman aged 50 to 65 with acute or convalescent COVID-19. V usage is TRBV20-1 and J usage is TRBJ2-3, with 10 bases that match TRBD2. For the CDR3, the DNA is TGCAGTGCTAGTGGACTAGCGGAGGGCACAGATACGCAGTATTTT. Residues: CSASGLAEGTDTQYF.